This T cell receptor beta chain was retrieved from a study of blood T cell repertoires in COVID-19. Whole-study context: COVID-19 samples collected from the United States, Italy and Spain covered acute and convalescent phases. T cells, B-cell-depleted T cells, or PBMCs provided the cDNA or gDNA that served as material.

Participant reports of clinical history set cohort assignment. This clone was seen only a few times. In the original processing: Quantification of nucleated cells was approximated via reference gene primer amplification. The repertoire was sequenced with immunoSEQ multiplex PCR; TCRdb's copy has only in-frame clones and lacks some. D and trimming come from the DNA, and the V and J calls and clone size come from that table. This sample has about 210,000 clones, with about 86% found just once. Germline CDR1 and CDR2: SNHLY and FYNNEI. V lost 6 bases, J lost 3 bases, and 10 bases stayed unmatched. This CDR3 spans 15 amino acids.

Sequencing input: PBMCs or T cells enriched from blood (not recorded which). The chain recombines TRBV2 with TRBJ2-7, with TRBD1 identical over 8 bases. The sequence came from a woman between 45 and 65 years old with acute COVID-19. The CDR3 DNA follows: TGTGCCAGCAGCAAGGGACAGGCGAGGGACTACGAGCAGTACTTC. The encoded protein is CASSKGQARDYEQYF.